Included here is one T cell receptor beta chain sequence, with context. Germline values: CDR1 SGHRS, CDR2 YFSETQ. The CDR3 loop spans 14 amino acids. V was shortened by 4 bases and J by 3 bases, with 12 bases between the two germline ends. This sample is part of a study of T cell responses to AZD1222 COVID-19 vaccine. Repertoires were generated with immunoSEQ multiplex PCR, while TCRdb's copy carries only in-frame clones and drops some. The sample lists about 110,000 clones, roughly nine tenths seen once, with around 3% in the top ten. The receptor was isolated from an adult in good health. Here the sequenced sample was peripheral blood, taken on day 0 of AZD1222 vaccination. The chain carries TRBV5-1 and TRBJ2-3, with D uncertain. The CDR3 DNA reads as TGCGCCAGCAGCCCACAACAAGCTACAGATACGCAGTATTTT. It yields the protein CASSPQQATDTQYF.